A single sample gave rise to the 9 T cell receptor beta chains below, sequenced in a study of sequential checkpoint blockade in melanoma (dated by TCRdb to 2018 to 2020). The treatment or condition label on this specimen signifies: randomized to nivolumab then ipilimumab (arm A) or the reverse (arm B). The library was generated by the immunoSEQ multiplex PCR assay. The source is immuneACCESS, and TCRdb retained only in-frame sequences with V and J called. Part of the clones is not carried over; for the studies checked, unresolved V genes explain less than half of this, and the remainder is unexplained. The sample contains under 40,000 clones, roughly 84% of them found a single time. The ten top clones hold under 15% of the sample. The sequences come from CD8+ T cells sorted from blood (inferred from file names), collected from a patient given nivolumab and ipilimumab in sequence. The receptor source for this set is a human donor with melanoma.

The chain links TRBV28 to TRBJ1-2, with a weak D call TRBD1 (5 bases). The CDR3 has 13 amino acids. V was clipped by 6 bases and J by 4 bases, with 12 bases between them. CDR1 is MDHEN, CDR2 SYDVKM, per germline. The CDR3 region is CASSQDSRYGYTF. The DNA for the CDR3 is TGTGCCAGCAGCCAAGACAGTCGCTATGGCTACACCTTC.

The V call is TRBV9, the J call TRBJ2-5; 12 bases align to TRBD2. Germline CDR1 reads SGDLS; CDR2 reads YYNGEE. The CDR3 runs to 18 residues. The junction had 8 bases not matched to a gene; V was cut back by 0 bases and J by 2 bases. The CDR3 loop is CASSVESQLAGGQETQYF. CDR3 DNA sequence: TGTGCCAGCAGCGTAGAGAGTCAACTAGCGGGAGGTCAAGAGACCCAGTACTTC.

The chain couples TRBV13 to TRBJ2-2, with unresolved D. Germline V gene sequence: CDR1 PRHDT, CDR2 FYEKMQ (reference sequence). Trimming shortened V by 5 bases and J by 7 bases, and 17 bases separated the two germline ends. The CDR3 is made up of 15 amino acids. The CDR3, as DNA: TGTGCCAGCAGCGATCTCGGTGGGCCCGGCGGGGAGCTGTTTTTT. Translation: CASSDLGGPGGELFF. Supplemented by reference TRBV13 and TRBJ2-2, the full variable domain reads AAGVIQSPRHLIKEKRETATLKCYPIPRHDTVYWYQQGPGQDPQFLISFYEKMQSDKGSIPDRFSAQQFSDYHSELNMSSLELGDSALYFCASSDLGGPGGELFFGEGSRLTVL.

This clone was seen a single time. The chain combines TRBV5-4 with TRBJ2-3; 9 nucleotides agree with TRBD2. CDR3 length: 16 amino acids. V lost 4 bases and J lost 6; bases outside the gene matches: 12. CDR1 SGHNT and CDR2 YYREEE come from the germline V gene (reference sequence). The CDR3 protein is CASSHLGSSGTDTQYF. DNA for the CDR3: TGTGCCAGCAGCCATTTGGGGTCTAGCGGGACTGATACGCAGTATTTT.

The chain is built from TRBV27 and TRBJ2-1, with a possible D match to TRBD2 (6 bases). CDR3 size: 17 residues. Germline-derived CDR1 and CDR2 are MNHEY and SMNVEV (reference sequence). V dropped 0 bases and J dropped 6 bases, with 18 bases sitting between them. In DNA, the CDR3 is TGTGCCAGCAGTTTATCAGGAGGGGTAAGGACGCGCAATGAGCAGTTCTTC. Amino acids: CASSLSGGVRTRNEQFF.

The chain recombines TRBV4-1 with TRBJ1-2; TRBD1 is a possible D gene (5 bases). This CDR3 contains 14 residues. Germline lookup yields CDR1 MGHRA and CDR2 YSYEKL. The V gene lost 1 base and the J gene lost 3 bases, with 9 bases spanning the gap. The CDR3 is CASSQAPGDYGYTF. The CDR3 region has the DNA TGCGCCAGCAGCCAAGCCCCGGGGGACTATGGCTACACCTTC.

This sequence joins TRBV27 and TRBJ1-1; D is perhaps TRBD1 (5 bases). The V end lost 2 bases, the J end lost 5 bases, and 12 bases lay between the germline ends. CDR1 is MNHEY and CDR2 is SMNVEV in the germline V gene (reference sequence). The CDR3 extends over 14 amino acids. The CDR3 sequence: CASSLAGGWTEAFF. In nucleotides, the CDR3 is TGTGCCAGCAGTTTAGCGGGGGGGTGGACTGAAGCTTTCTTT.

J is TRBJ2-1 and V is TRBV5-4; 7 positions match TRBD1. Germline values: CDR1 SGHNT, CDR2 YYREEE (reference sequence). With V trimmed by 2 bases and J by 2 bases, 4 bases remained unmatched. The CDR3 totals 15 residues. CDR3 coding DNA: TGTGCCAGCAGCTTCGAGACAGGGACCTACAATGAGCAGTTCTTC. Translating gives CASSFETGTYNEQFF.

This chain uses TRBV6-1 with TRBJ2-1; D gene unclear. Germline V gives CDR1 MNHNS, CDR2 SASEGT. Trimming pared 5 bases from V and 7 bases from J, leaving 3 bases between. The CDR3 is made up of 10 amino acids. This CDR3 reads CASSLNEQFF. DNA for the CDR3: TGTGCCAGCAGTCTAAATGAGCAGTTCTTC.